The entry below gives a single T cell receptor (beta chain) sequence along with its context. This clone was seen more than once but under ten times. Its cognate antigen has yet to be identified. Within one base of it there is no much larger clone, and no base qualities were kept. A single peripheral blood draw of around 120 mL on average was collected from each donor into heparinised tubes. Naive, central memory, regulatory and stem cell-like memory CD4+ T cells were sorted on a BD FACSAria II using a panel including CD45RO, CCR7, CD25, CD127, CD95 and CD27. A purity above 95% was achieved for all sorted populations. PBMCs were isolated right away by Lymphoprep density gradient centrifugation and were stained directly, without culture. To minimize batch effects, samples were stained and sorted in pairs, one healthy donor with one patient per experiment. The sample comes from a study of beta chain features in type 1 diabetes (dated 2018 in TCRdb). Notes on the research overall: Mean age, gender distribution, total cell number and subset yield did not differ between patients and healthy donors. Across all samples, fewer than 110,000,000 sorted cells were examined, and cell number per subset correlated strongly with RNA yield. Naive and central memory subsets were obtained from all 28 donors, but regulatory and stem cell-like memory subsets were isolated from only 8 patients and 8 healthy donors. The study compared the TCRB repertoires of sorted circulating CD4+ T cell subsets in recently diagnosed type 1 diabetes patients with those in matched healthy donors. Summary of the overall study and its limitations: At VDJ recombination sites, patients with type 1 diabetes made fewer insertions and deleted more nucleotides, a pattern implying thymic rearrangement abnormalities. Type 1 diabetes patients showed a moderate but significant shortening of TCRB CDR3 length in all four CD4+ subsets. Because cDNA was sequenced instead of genomic DNA, activated cells with high expression could be over-represented, although the groups did not differ in activation or CD3 levels. The naive, central memory and regulatory TCRB repertoires appeared to resemble one another more closely among patients than among healthy donors. Shorter templates might have been favored by PCR, but patient and control samples were amplified and corrected together, so both groups would have been affected equally by any skew. Because small numbers of individuals were included in the HLA sub-analyses, any influence of HLA type on TCRB rearrangement was left unresolved.

The CDR3 starts with the cysteine, ends with the phenylalanine, and has 15 residues. Only the CDR3 DNA stays, 45 bases, in frame from base 1. V sheds 7 bases and J sheds 2 bases, leaving 17 bases between their ends. The germline V gene gives CDR1 as MNHNS and CDR2 as SASEGT. The High Capacity cDNA Reverse Transcription Kit was used to reverse transcribe all of the isolated RNA, meaning that expressed TCRB transcripts were what got sequenced. Deep immunoSEQ sequencing was performed on naive, central memory and regulatory T cell samples, with an average of around 3.5 million total reads per sample. Sorted cells were lysed in RLT buffer, and RNA was extracted using DNase-treated RNeasy Micro or Mini kits according to cell number. To prevent cross-contamination, each cell subset was processed individually, whereas patient and healthy donor samples were processed jointly. The immunoSEQ multiplex PCR was used to amplify TCRB sequences from cDNA, yielding 87-bp fragments that span the CDR3 region. The amplicons were sequenced using the Illumina HiSeq platform. As for the original processing: Synthetic template baselines were used to correct PCR bias computationally, reads within Hamming distance 2 were collapsed, and singletons that could not be merged were discarded. Reads were aligned against IMGT so that V, D and J genes, CDR3 length and insertions or deletions at six rearrangement sites could be assigned. Within each subset, clonotype counts were normalized to sorted cell number, and only after that were true diversity and Gini coefficients computed with the tcR R package. The overlap coefficient, calculated on TCRB nucleotide sequences, was used to quantify repertoire sharing. Out-of-frame TCRB sequences from naive cells were analyzed as a proxy for the pre-selection repertoire. TCRdb carries this immuneACCESS record with in-frame sequences only. Its versions omit some clonotypes, under half of them owing to an unresolved V gene in the studies checked, with the rest unexplained. From that table come the V and J calls and clone size; the DNA was used to work out D and trimming. This sample holds about 620,000 clones; around 16% were observed only once. The top ten clonotypes cover more than 0.08% of the sample.

Specimen: naive CD4+ T cells from blood. According to the study, the label for this sample's cell subset or site signals: true naive CD4+ T cells. The sequence was obtained from a man between 18 and 29 years old in good health. The rearranged segments are TRBV6-1 and TRBJ1-2; the D gene is possibly TRBD1, with 5 bases matching. Here is the DNA: TGTGCCAGCATACGGGAGGGGCTACAAAACTATGGCTACACCTTC. The resulting protein is CASIREGLQNYGYTF.